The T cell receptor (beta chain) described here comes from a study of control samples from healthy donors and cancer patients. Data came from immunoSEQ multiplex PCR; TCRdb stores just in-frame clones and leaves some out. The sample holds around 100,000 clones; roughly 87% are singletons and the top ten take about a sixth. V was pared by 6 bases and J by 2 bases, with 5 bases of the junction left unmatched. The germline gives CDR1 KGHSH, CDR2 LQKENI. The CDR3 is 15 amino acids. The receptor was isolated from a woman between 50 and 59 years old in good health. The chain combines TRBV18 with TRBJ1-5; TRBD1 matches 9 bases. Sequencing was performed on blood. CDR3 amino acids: CASSPGQGGNQPQHF. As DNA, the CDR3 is TGTGCCAGCTCGCCGGGACAGGGCGGCAATCAGCCCCAGCATTTT.